Detailed here is one T cell receptor beta chain. These data are taken from a study of blood T cell repertoires in COVID-19. CDR1 MGHRA and CDR2 YSYEKL come from the germline V gene. Losses at the gene ends were 3 bases for V and 0 bases for J; bases not matched to a gene: 7. The CDR3 runs to 16 residues. The repertoire was sequenced with immunoSEQ multiplex PCR; TCRdb's copy has only in-frame clones and lacks some. The repertoire consists of 200,000 to 250,000 clones, with around 90% occurring once and the leading ten covering about 0.8%. The sequenced material came from peripheral blood. The rearrangement uses TRBV4-1 and TRBJ1-2; 7 bases line up with TRBD1. This clonotype was obtained from a man aged 60 to 69 with COVID-19, enrolled during active disease. CDR3 residues: CASSQKGQVANYGYTF. CDR3 DNA: TGCGCCAGCAGCCAGAAAGGACAGGTTGCTAACTATGGCTACACCTTC.